The 25 T cell receptor beta chains reported below all come from one sample, sequenced in a study of monozygotic twins with cystic fibrosis. The assay was immunoSEQ multiplex PCR, and TCRdb's table has in-frame clones only and misses some. This table has 13,000 to 15,000 clones, 85% to 90% appearing once. The sample taken for sequencing was blood. The receptors were sampled from a boy aged 5-17 years with cystic fibrosis.

A note on this clone: Compared with germline, one end of the junction differs, possibly owing to a read error. The chain uses TRBV5-1 and TRBJ2-7, with 7 positions matching TRBD1. Germline V lookup: CDR1 SGHRS, CDR2 YFSETQ. The CDR3 consists of 14 residues. The chain's CDR3 is CVSSNRQGSYEQYF. CDR3 bases: TGCGTCAGCAGCAACCGACAGGGCTCCTACGAGCAGTACTTC.

This clone was seen just once. The chain couples TRBV15 to TRBJ1-1, with D unclear. V lost 0 bases and J lost 0, with 8 bases in between. The CDR3 sequence is 15 residues long. The germline V gene encodes CDR1 LNHNV and CDR2 YYDKDF (reference sequence). The CDR3, as DNA: TGTGCCACCAGCAGAGACCCAGGTATGAACACTGAAGCTTTCTTT. Protein: CATSRDPGMNTEAFF.

The rearrangement links TRBV5-1 to TRBJ2-5; 14 nucleotides agree with TRBD2. This CDR3 region has 17 residues. Germline CDR1 and CDR2: SGHRS and YFSETQ. The trim removed 4 bases at V and 0 bases at J, leaving 5 bases unmatched. This chain's CDR3 is CASSVRTSGRYQETQYF. The CDR3 DNA reads TGCGCCAGCAGCGTGAGGACTAGCGGGAGGTACCAAGAGACCCAGTACTTC. The full variable domain, its missing parts supplied by reference TRBV5-1 and TRBJ2-5, is KAGVTQTPRYLIKTRGQQVTLSCSPISGHRSVSWYQQTPGQGLQFLFEYFSETQRNKGNFPGRFSGRQFSNSRSEMNVSTLELGDSALYLCASSVRTSGRYQETQYFGPGTRLLVL.

The chain carries TRBV28 and TRBJ2-7, with D perhaps matching TRBD1 (6 bases). CDR1 is MDHEN, CDR2 SYDVKM, per germline. This CDR3 is built from 12 residues. The V end lost 8 bases, the J end lost 2 bases, and 10 bases lay between the germline ends. The CDR3 sequence: CASAGTTYEQYF. CDR3 DNA: TGTGCCAGCGCAGGGACAACCTACGAGCAGTACTTC.

Only a few counts were recorded for this clone. V gene TRBV27 combines with J gene TRBJ1-2; tentatively, D is TRBD1 (5 bases). V shed 2 bases and J shed 7 bases, with 17 bases lying between them. Germline V gene sequence: CDR1 MNHEY, CDR2 SMNVEV (reference sequence). This CDR3 comprises 15 residues. CDR3 residues: CASSLRGPRLGGYTF. CDR3 nucleotide sequence: TGTGCCAGCAGTTTAAGGGGTCCCCGTCTGGGTGGCTACACCTTC.

The V call is TRBV19, the J call TRBJ1-5; TRBD1 aligns across 8 bases. After removal of 4 bases from V and 4 bases from J, the junction contained 6 bases not matched to a gene. Germline values: CDR1 LNHDA, CDR2 SQIVND (reference sequence). The length of the CDR3 is 15 residues. The CDR3 sequence is CASSTQGAVNQPQHF. The DNA of the CDR3 is TGTGCCAGTAGTACCCAGGGGGCAGTGAATCAGCCCCAGCATTTT.

The V gene is TRBV4-1, the J gene TRBJ2-5; the match to TRBD2 covers 15 bases. Germline assignment: CDR1 MGHRA and CDR2 YSYEKL. This CDR3 is built from 17 residues. V gave up 3 bases and J gave up 5 bases; unmatched junction bases: 7. CDR3 protein: CASSHRTSGGARETQYF. In DNA form, the CDR3 reads TGCGCCAGCAGCCACCGGACTAGCGGGGGGGCCCGTGAGACCCAGTACTTC.

The chain carries TRBV5-1 and TRBJ2-3; 9 nucleotides align to TRBD1. There are 15 residues in the CDR3. CDR1 and CDR2 (germline): SGHRS, YFSETQ. V lost 2 bases and J lost 5; bases outside the gene matches: 6. The CDR3 protein is CASSFRQGGVDTQYF. The CDR3 nucleotides read TGCGCCAGCAGCTTTAGACAGGGGGGAGTAGATACGCAGTATTTT.

The CDR3: CASSRMTGEAEAFF. The CDR3 DNA reads TGTGCCAGCAGCAGAATGACAGGGGAGGCTGAAGCTTTCTTT. This chain connects TRBV7-9 to TRBJ1-1, with 8 bases lining up with TRBD1. J lost 6 bases, V lost 5 bases, and 8 bases had no gene match. This CDR3 is built from 14 residues. Germline CDR1 and CDR2: SEHNR and FQNEAQ (reference sequence). Based on the CDR3 plus reference TRBV7-9 and TRBJ1-1, the full variable domain is DTGVSQNPRHKITKRGQNVTFRCDPISEHNRLYWYRQTLGQGPEFLTYFQNEAQLEKSRLLSDRFSAERPKGSFSTLEIQRTEQGDSAMYLCASSRMTGEAEAFFGQGTRLTVV.

The genes are TRBV28 and TRBJ1-2; maybe TRBD1 (5 bases). The CDR3 covers 16 residues. V lost 4 bases and J 4 bases, leaving 19 bases between the germline ends. Germline V CDR1 and CDR2: MDHEN, SYDVKM. DNA for the CDR3: TGTGCCAGCAGTTCCCAGGGAGGCGTTAGGCCCTATGGCTACACCTTC. Translated: CASSSQGGVRPYGYTF.

The chain employs TRBV6-6 and TRBJ2-7; D may match TRBD1 or TRBD2 (5 bases each). This CDR3 is built from 13 residues. Per germline, CDR1 MNHNY and CDR2 SVGAGI (reference sequence). The V end lost 8 bases, the J end lost 3 bases, and 14 bases lay between the germline ends. As DNA, the CDR3 is TGTGCCAGCGCGAGGGGAGAGGGCTACGAGCAGTACTTC. This encodes CASARGEGYEQYF.

This rearrangement joins TRBV10-2 to TRBJ2-7; no reliable D call. Germline V lookup: CDR1 WSHSY, CDR2 SAAADI. V lost 0 bases and J 3 bases, leaving 9 bases between the germline ends. The CDR3 runs 14 residues. The CDR3 region is CASSESGSRYEQYF. In DNA, the CDR3 is TGCGCCAGCAGTGAGTCGGGCAGCCGCTACGAGCAGTACTTC.

The CDR3 bases are TGTGCCAGCAGTGAACGACAGGGGTCATTTGCAGATACGCAGTATTTT. As protein: CASSERQGSFADTQYF. The chain uses TRBV6-1 and TRBJ2-3; 8 nucleotides line up with TRBD1. J gave up 4 bases and V 2 bases, and 8 bases lay outside the gene matches. The length of the CDR3 is 16 residues. Germline V gene data show CDR1 as MNHNS and CDR2 as SASEGT.

The chain combines TRBV27 with TRBJ1-2, with 10 nucleotides matching TRBD1. V lost 4 bases and J lost 3; bases outside the gene matches: 5. Germline CDR1 reads MNHEY; CDR2 reads SMNVEV (reference sequence). This CDR3 has 15 residues. The CDR3 is CASSSLTGGDYGYTF. The CDR3 bases are TGTGCCAGCAGTTCCCTGACAGGGGGCGACTATGGCTACACCTTC.

This sequence joins TRBV7-9 and TRBJ2-1; D is possibly TRBD2 (6 bases). V gave up 1 base and J gave up 4 bases, with 20 bases separating them. The CDR3 totals 18 residues. From germline, CDR1 is SEHNR and CDR2 FQNEAQ (reference sequence). The CDR3 DNA sequence: TGTGCCAGCAGCTTAGGTGAGGGCTCGTCCGGGGGTTACAATGAGCAGTTCTTC. Protein: CASSLGEGSSGGYNEQFF.

The chain couples TRBV5-6 to TRBJ1-1; tentative D call: TRBD1 (6 bases). Trimming pared 4 bases from V and 0 bases from J, leaving 13 bases between. Per the germline V gene, CDR1 is SGHDT and CDR2 is YYEEEE. This CDR3 region has 15 residues. The DNA for the CDR3 is TGTGCCAGCAGCCTTTTTTGGGACATGAACACTGAAGCTTTCTTT. Translation gives CASSLFWDMNTEAFF.

V gene TRBV6-5 combines with J gene TRBJ2-1, with D unclear. The length of the CDR3 is 13 residues. CDR1 is MNHEY, CDR2 SVGAGI, per germline. Trimming stripped 6 bases from V and 5 bases from J, with 11 bases between. The CDR3 DNA follows: TGTGCCAGCAGCCTGGACGGAGACAATGAGCAGTTCTTC. It specifies CASSLDGDNEQFF.

The chain employs TRBV2 and TRBJ1-5, with D possibly being TRBD1 (5 bases). The V gene's germline CDR1 is SNHLY and CDR2 FYNNEI. The CDR3 loop spans 15 amino acids. Trimming shortened V by 4 bases and J by 1 base, and 11 bases separated the two germline ends. CDR3: CASSGGQISNQPQHF. Here the CDR3 DNA reads TGTGCCAGCAGTGGGGGCCAGATCAGCAATCAGCCCCAGCATTTT.

The chain has TRBV19 and TRBJ2-1; TRBD2 agrees at 8 bases. Germline values: CDR1 LNHDA, CDR2 SQIVND (reference sequence). After removal of 6 bases from V and 1 base from J, the junction contained 5 bases not matched to a gene. This CDR3 region has 15 residues. The DNA for the CDR3 is TGTGCCAGTAGCGCAGCGGGGGCTTCCTACAATGAGCAGTTCTTC. Amino acid sequence: CASSAAGASYNEQFF.

V gene TRBV5-1 combines with J gene TRBJ2-7, with 12 positions matching TRBD2. Germline CDR1 and CDR2: SGHRS and YFSETQ. J was trimmed by 3 bases and V by 1 base; bases with no gene match: 5. There are 16 residues in the CDR3. CDR3 protein: CASSLRLAGEIYEQYF. CDR3 DNA sequence: TGCGCCAGCAGCTTGAGACTAGCGGGAGAGATCTACGAGCAGTACTTC.

CDR3 in amino acids: CASSSGTGGSEHTTTTEAFF. The CDR3 DNA is TGTGCCAGCAGTTCCGGGACAGGGGGGAGTGAGCATACCACTACCACTGAAGCTTTCTTT. J is TRBJ1-1 and V is TRBV2; 11 positions agree with TRBD1. V gave up 5 bases and J gave up 4 bases; unmatched junction bases: 21. Germline V lookup: CDR1 SNHLY, CDR2 FYNNEI. There are 20 residues in the CDR3. Based on the CDR3 plus reference TRBV2 and TRBJ1-1, the full variable domain is EPEVTQTPSHQVTQMGQEVILRCVPISNHLYFYWYRQILGQKVEFLVSFYNNEISEKSEIFDDQFSVERPDGSNFTLKIRSTKLEDSAMYFCASSSGTGGSEHTTTTEAFFGQGTRLTVV.

This clone was observed a handful of times. This sequence joins TRBV18 and TRBJ1-1; D is uncertain. V shed 2 bases and J shed 0 bases, with 13 bases lying between them. In germline, CDR1 is KGHSH, CDR2 LQKENI. The length of the CDR3 is 16 residues. The CDR3 here is CASSPIGVQMNTEAFF. The CDR3 DNA is TGTGCCAGCTCACCAATCGGCGTCCAAATGAACACTGAAGCTTTCTTT.

The count of this clone is one. This chain joins TRBV5-4 and TRBJ2-7; D uncertain. This CDR3 has 14 residues. V was shortened by 0 bases and J by 0 bases, with 7 bases between the two germline ends. Germline assignment: CDR1 SGHNT and CDR2 YYREEE (reference sequence). The CDR3 sequence is CASSLGTSSYEQYF. The CDR3 region has the DNA TGTGCCAGCAGCTTGGGGACCAGCTCCTACGAGCAGTACTTC.

DNA for the CDR3: TGTGCCAGCAGCCCTATATGGGATGAATACAATGAGCAGTTCTTC. It is translated as CASSPIWDEYNEQFF. The chain has TRBV5-5 and TRBJ2-1; the D is unclear. In germline, CDR1 is SGHKS, CDR2 YYEKEE (reference sequence). The CDR3 has 15 residues. With 4 bases removed from V and 4 bases from J, the gap between germline ends came to 15 bases.

The chain's CDR3 is CASTRWTPGPKTQYF. In nucleotides, the CDR3 is TGCGCCAGCACCAGATGGACCCCCGGGCCTAAGACCCAGTACTTC. The chain joins TRBV10-2 to TRBJ2-5, with unresolved D. The CDR3 is 15 amino acids. From germline, CDR1 is WSHSY and CDR2 SAAADI. Deletions cut 7 bases from V and 6 bases from J, with 21 bases between.